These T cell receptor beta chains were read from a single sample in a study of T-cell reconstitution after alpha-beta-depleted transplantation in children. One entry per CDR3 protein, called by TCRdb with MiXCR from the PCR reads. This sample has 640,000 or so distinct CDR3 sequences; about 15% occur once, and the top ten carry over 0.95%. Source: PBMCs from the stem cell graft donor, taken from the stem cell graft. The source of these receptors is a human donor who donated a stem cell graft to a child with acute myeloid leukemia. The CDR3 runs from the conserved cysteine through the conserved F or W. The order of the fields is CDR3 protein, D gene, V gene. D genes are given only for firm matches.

CASSLERADPNEQFF - TRBV7-9
CSASQGSEPGELFF TRBD1 TRBV20-1
CATSVSGGIGNEQFF TRBD1 TRBV24-1
CASSLVYHSTSSYEQYF - TRBV7-2
CATSVGGGGEAFF - TRBV24-1
CAISEQGTTDTQYF - TRBV10-3
CASSQAGRSDGYTF - TRBV4-2
CASSYSSSYNEQFF - TRBV12-3/TRBV12-4
CSARGPSTDTQYF - TRBV20-1
CASSQDFRRYQETQYF - TRBV4-3
CSARGALGGREPQHF - TRBV20-1
CSVEDNTANTEAFF - TRBV29-1
CASGPSGQVTDTQYF TRBD1 TRBV28
CSAREGLALGLQPQHF - TRBV20-1
CSASRGELAGARDTQYF TRBD2 TRBV20-1
CSARDPFSAETQYF - TRBV20-1
CSAREQRTKSPYNEQFF - TRBV20-1
CSAIAVPLNEQFF - TRBV20-1
CSARTSGATDTQYF TRBD2 TRBV20-1
CASSQEEGLTDTQYF - TRBV4-3
CASSRDTSNQPQHF - TRBV12-3/TRBV12-4
CASSSDETVF - TRBV5-1
CASSIPGLAGNTGELFF TRBD2 TRBV12-3/TRBV12-4
CSARDMGQESYEQYF TRBD1 TRBV20-1
CCAPHLAGGPIRETQYF TRBD2 TRBV20-1
CASSLSNRARTEAFF - TRBV27
CASSLQGASPLHF TRBD1 TRBV7-2
CASRKLAGGLSSYNEQFF TRBD2 TRBV6-1
CASSYSASSTGELFF - TRBV6-5
CASSKAQTDTQYF - TRBV21-1
CASGSVSGANVLTF - TRBV28
CATSPQRGVTDTQYF TRBD2 TRBV24-1
CSAKGTENSPLHF TRBD1 TRBV20-1
CASSLFGTIRIAGNQPQHF - TRBV12-3/TRBV12-4
CASSPGQDLRNYGYTF TRBD1 TRBV5-1
CASSQVRTGVGEQFF TRBD1 TRBV3-1
CASSSRTGALTNTEAFF TRBD1 TRBV6-5
CASGLVQVAGEVDTQYF TRBD2 TRBV12-5
CSVEGRQGARETQYF TRBD1 TRBV29-1
CSAGHSYEQYF - TRBV20-1
CASSSHGGGNQPQHF - TRBV7-2
CATAAYQETQYF - TRBV7-9
CASSPPGTYNEQFF - TRBV7-2
CASSERADDGYTF - TRBV6-1
CASSGDSSGNTIYF - TRBV9
CASSWPGTGTYNEQFF TRBD1 TRBV5-6
CSATFGGGNQPQHF - TRBV20-1
CASSLGINEQFF - TRBV12-3/TRBV12-4
CASSERGDEQFF - TRBV6-1